This record covers a single T cell receptor beta chain. This CDR3 comprises 14 residues. Germline lookup yields CDR1 SGHAT and CDR2 FQNNGV. V was shortened by 7 bases and J by 5 bases, with 14 bases between the two germline ends. Seattle's cohort entered during active infection and was followed longitudinally. This sample stems from a study of blood T cell repertoires in COVID-19. About the research overall: Material from acute and convalescent COVID-19 was sourced from the United States, Italy and Spain. The cDNA or gDNA used as material had been derived from T cells, B-cell-depleted T cells, or PBMCs.

Methods used by the authors: Cell counts per sample came from amplifying reference gene primers. The method was immunoSEQ multiplex PCR; TCRdb's version includes in-frame clones alone and lacks a portion of them. That table is the source of V, J and clone size, and D and trimming were worked out from the DNA. Of 350,000 or so clones listed, approximately 89% are singletons. This TCR derives from a woman aged 55-70 years with COVID-19, enrolled during active disease. The material sequenced was peripheral blood. V and J are TRBV11-2 and TRBJ2-2; D is possibly TRBD2 (6 bases). The CDR3 region is CASKTARETGELFF. The CDR3 region has the DNA TGTGCCAGCAAAACTGCCCGGGAGACCGGGGAGCTGTTTTTT.